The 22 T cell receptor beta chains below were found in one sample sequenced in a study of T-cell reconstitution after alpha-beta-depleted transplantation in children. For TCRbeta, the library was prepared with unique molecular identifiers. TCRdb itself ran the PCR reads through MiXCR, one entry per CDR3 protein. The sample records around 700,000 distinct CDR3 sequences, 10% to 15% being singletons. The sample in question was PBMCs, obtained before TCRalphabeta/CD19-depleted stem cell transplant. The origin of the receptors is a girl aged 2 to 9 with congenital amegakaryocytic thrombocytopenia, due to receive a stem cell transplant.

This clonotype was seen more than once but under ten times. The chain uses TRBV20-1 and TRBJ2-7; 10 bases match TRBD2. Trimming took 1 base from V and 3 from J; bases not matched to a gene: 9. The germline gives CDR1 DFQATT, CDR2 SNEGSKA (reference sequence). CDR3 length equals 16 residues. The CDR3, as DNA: TGCAGTGCTAGAGTCAGGCTAGCGGGAGAAGGCTACGAGCAGTACTTC. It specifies CSARVRLAGEGYEQYF.

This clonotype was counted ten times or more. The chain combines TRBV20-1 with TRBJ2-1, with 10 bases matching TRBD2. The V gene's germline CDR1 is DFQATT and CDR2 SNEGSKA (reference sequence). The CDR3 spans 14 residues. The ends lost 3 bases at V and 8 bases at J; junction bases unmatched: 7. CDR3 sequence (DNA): TGCAGTGCTAGTCCGTCTAGCGGGAGCTATGAGCAGTTCTTC. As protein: CSASPSSGSYEQFF.

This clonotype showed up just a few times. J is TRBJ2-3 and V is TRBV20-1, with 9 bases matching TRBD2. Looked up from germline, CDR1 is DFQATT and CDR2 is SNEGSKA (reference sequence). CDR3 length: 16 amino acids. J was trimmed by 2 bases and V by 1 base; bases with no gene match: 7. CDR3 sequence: CSARGTSETNTDTQYF. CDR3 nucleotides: TGCAGTGCTAGAGGGACTAGCGAGACTAACACAGATACGCAGTATTTT.

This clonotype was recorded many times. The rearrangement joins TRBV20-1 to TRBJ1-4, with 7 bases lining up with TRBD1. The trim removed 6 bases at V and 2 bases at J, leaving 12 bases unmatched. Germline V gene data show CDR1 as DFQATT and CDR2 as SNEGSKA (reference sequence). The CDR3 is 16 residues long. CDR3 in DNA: TGCAGTGCCCTTAGCCAGGGGGGGATGACTAATGAAAAACTGTTTTTT. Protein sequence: CSALSQGGMTNEKLFF.

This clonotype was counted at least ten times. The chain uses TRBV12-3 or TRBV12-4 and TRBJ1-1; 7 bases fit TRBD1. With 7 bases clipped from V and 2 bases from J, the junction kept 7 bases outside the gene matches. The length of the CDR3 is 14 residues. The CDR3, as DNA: TGTGCCAGCAATAGACAGGGATACAACACTGAAGCTTTCTTT. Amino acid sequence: CASNRQGYNTEAFF.

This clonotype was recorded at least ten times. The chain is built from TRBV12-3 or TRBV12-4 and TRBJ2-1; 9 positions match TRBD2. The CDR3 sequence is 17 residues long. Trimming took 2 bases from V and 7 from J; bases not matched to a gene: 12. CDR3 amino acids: CASSLLFWSSGRNEQFF. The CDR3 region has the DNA TGTGCCAGCAGTTTATTATTCTGGAGTAGCGGGAGAAATGAGCAGTTCTTC.

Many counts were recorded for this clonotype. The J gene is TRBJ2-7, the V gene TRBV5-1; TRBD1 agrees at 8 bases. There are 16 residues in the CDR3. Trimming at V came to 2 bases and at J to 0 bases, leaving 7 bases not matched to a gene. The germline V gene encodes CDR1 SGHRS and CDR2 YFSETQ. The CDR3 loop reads CASSFSRDRSSYEQYF. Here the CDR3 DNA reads TGCGCCAGCAGCTTCTCGCGGGACAGGAGCTCCTACGAGCAGTACTTC.

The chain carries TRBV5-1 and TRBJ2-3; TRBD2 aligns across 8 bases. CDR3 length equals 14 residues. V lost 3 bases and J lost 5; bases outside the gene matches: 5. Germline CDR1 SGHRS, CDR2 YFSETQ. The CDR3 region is CASSSGLGLDTQYF. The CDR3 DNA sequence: TGCGCCAGCAGCTCGGGACTAGGGCTAGATACGCAGTATTTT.

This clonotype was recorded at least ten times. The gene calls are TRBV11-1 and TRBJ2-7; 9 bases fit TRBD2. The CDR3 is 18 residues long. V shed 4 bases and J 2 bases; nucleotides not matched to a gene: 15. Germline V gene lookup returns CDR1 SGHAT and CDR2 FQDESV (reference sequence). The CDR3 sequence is CASSSTDIRLAEPYEQYF. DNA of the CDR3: TGTGCCAGCAGCTCCACAGACATCCGACTAGCGGAACCCTACGAGCAGTACTTC. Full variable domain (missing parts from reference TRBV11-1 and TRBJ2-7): EAEVAQSPRYKITEKSQAVAFWCDPISGHATLYWYRQILGQGPELLVQFQDESVVDDSQLPKDRFSAERLKGVDSTLKIQPAELGDSAMYLCASSSTDIRLAEPYEQYFGPGTRLTVT.

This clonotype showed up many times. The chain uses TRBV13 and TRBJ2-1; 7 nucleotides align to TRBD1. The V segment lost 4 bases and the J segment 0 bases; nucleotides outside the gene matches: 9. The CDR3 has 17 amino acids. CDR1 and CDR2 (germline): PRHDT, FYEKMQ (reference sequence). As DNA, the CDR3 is TGTGCCAGCAGCTCCCAACTCCGGGACAGCTCCTACAATGAGCAGTTCTTC. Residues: CASSSQLRDSSYNEQFF.

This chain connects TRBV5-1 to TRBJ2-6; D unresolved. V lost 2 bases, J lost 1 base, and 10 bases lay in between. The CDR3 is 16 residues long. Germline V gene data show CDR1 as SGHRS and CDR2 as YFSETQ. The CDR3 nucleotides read TGCGCCAGCAGCTTTCTAACACAGTCTGGGGCCAACGTCCTGACTTTC. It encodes CASSFLTQSGANVLTF.

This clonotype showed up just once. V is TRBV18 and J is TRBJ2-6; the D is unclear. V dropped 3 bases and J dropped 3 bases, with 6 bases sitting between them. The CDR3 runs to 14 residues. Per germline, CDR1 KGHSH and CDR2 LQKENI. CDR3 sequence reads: CASSPRNGANVLTF. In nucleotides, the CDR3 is TGTGCCAGCTCACCGCGGAATGGGGCCAACGTCCTGACTTTC.

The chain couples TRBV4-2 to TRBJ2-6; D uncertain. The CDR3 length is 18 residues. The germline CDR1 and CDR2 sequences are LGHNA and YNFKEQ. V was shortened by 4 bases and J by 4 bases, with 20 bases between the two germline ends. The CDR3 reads CASSPHGPDGSGANVLTF. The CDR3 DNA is TGTGCCAGCAGCCCACACGGACCGGACGGTTCAGGGGCCAACGTCCTGACTTTC.

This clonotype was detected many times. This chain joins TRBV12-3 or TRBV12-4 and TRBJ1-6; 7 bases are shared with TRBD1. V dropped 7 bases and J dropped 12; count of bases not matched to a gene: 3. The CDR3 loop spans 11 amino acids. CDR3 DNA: TGTGCCAGCACGTCAGGGGGACCCCTCCACTTT. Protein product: CASTSGGPLHF.

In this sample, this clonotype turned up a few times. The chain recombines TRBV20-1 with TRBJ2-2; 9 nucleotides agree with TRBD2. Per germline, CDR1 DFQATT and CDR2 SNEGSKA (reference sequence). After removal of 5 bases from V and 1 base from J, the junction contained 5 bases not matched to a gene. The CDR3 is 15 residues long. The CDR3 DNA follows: TGCAGTGCTGGGGCGGGAGGGAGGAACACCGGGGAGCTGTTTTTT. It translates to CSAGAGGRNTGELFF.

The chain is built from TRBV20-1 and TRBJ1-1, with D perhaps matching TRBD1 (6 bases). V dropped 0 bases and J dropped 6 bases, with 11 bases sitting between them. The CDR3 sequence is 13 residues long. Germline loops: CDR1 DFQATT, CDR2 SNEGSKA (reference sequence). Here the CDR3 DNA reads TGCAGTGCTAGAGATTGGGGGGGCTCTGAAGCTTTCTTT. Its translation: CSARDWGGSEAFF.

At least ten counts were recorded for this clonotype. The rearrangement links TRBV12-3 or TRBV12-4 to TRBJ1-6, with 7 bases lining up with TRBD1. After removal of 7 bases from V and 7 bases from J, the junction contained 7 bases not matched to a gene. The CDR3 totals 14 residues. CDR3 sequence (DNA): TGTGCCAGCACCTCCGGACAGGCCAATTCACCCCTCCACTTT. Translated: CASTSGQANSPLHF.

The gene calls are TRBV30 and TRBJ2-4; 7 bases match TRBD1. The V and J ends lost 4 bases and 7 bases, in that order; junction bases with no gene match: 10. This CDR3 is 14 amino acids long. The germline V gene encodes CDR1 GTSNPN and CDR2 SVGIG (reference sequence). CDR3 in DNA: TGTGCCTGGACGGAGAGGGGGCGATTTAACATTCAGTACTTC. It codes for CAWTERGRFNIQYF.

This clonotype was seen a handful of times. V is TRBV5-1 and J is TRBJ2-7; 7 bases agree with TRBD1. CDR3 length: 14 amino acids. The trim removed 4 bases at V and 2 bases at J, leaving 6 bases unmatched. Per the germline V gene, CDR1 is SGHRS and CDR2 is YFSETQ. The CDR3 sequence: CASSHRGGPYEQYF. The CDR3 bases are TGCGCCAGCAGCCACAGGGGCGGACCCTACGAGCAGTACTTC. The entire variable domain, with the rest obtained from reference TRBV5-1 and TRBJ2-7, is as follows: KAGVTQTPRYLIKTRGQQVTLSCSPISGHRSVSWYQQTPGQGLQFLFEYFSETQRNKGNFPGRFSGRQFSNSRSEMNVSTLELGDSALYLCASSHRGGPYEQYFGPGTRLTVT.

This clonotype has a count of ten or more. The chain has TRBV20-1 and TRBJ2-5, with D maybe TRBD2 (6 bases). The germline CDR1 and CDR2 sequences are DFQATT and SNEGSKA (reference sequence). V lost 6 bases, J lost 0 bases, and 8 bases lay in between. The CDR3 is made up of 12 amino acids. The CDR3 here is CSAAGYQETQYF. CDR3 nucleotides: TGCAGTGCCGCGGGATACCAAGAGACCCAGTACTTC.

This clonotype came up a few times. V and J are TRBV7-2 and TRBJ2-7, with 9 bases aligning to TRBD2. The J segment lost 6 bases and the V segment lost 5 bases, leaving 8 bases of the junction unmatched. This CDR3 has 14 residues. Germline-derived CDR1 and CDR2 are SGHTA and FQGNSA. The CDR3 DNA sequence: TGTGCCAGCAGCCAGATAGCGGGAGCCTCCGAGCAGTACTTC. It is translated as CASSQIAGASEQYF.

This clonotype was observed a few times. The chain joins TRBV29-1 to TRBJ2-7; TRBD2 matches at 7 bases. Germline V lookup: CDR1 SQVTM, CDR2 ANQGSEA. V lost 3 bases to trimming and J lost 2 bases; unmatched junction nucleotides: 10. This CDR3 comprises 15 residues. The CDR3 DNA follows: TGCAGCGTTGAGTCGGTGGCGGGAGAGGCCTACGAGCAGTACTTC. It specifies CSVESVAGEAYEQYF.